This TCR beta chain was captured by sequencing in a study of CD8 T cells in ankylosing spondylitis. This clonotype was seen a few times. TCRdb re-called the 5' RACE reads with MiXCR, one entry per CDR3 protein. The table lists under 450,000 distinct CDR3 sequences, 20% of them singletons. Specimen: blood, either unsorted or a sorted T cell fraction (not recorded which). The receptor comes from a male donor with ankylosing spondylitis or in good health (not recorded which).

CDR3: CASSWPSGGSYNEQFF. The CDR3 bases are TGTGCCAGCAGTTGGCCTAGCGGGGGATCATACAATGAGCAGTTCTTC. V usage is TRBV2 and J usage is TRBJ2-1; 10 positions match TRBD2. V was clipped by 5 bases and J by 4 bases; unmatched bases: 8. This CDR3 has 16 residues. Germline V gene lookup returns CDR1 SNHLY and CDR2 FYNNEI. The full variable domain, rest sourced from reference TRBV2 and TRBJ2-1, is EPEVTQTPSHQVTQMGQEVILRCVPISNHLYFYWYRQILGQKVEFLVSFYNNEISEKSEIFDDQFSVERPDGSNFTLKIRSTKLEDSAMYFCASSWPSGGSYNEQFFGPGTRLTVL.